Listed below are T cell receptor beta chains from one sample, sequenced in a study of T cells in Graves' hyperthyroidism and ophthalmopathy. MiXCR was run by TCRdb on the multiplex PCR reads, yielding one entry per CDR3 protein. The profile shows roughly 290,000 distinct CDR3 sequences, over 15% of them singletons. Material: blood. The receptors were sampled from a woman aged 55-69 years with Graves' ophthalmopathy. Each CDR3 is given with its conserved first and last residue. D genes are given only for firm matches. Some rows mark clone size as missing; the rest say once, few, many or name a class of expanded clone.

d_call clone_size j_call v_call cdr3_nt cdr3_aa
NA few TRBJ1-2 TRBV15 TGTGCCACCAGCAGAGACGGCAAATATGGCTACACCTTC CATSRDGKYGYTF
TRBD1 many TRBJ2-7 TRBV20-1 TGCAGTGTCCCGGACAGGGGGCCTGGAGAGCAGTACTTC CSVPDRGPGEQYF
NA few TRBJ1-3 TRBV20-1 TGCAGTGCTAGGTCCCGAGCTAACACCATATATTTT CSARSRANTIYF
NA many TRBJ2-7 TRBV29-1 TGCAGCGTTGGGGCAGGCCGTCTCCGGGAGCAGTACTTC CSVGAGRLREQYF
NA NA TRBJ2-1 TRBV29-1 TGCAGCGTTGAAGATGAGGCTGGCAATGAGCAGTTCTTC CSVEDEAGNEQFF
TRBD1 many TRBJ1-5 TRBV6-1 TGTGCCAGCAGTGGGACAGGGCCTAATCAGCCCCAGCATTTT CASSGTGPNQPQHF
TRBD1 many TRBJ2-7 TRBV5-1 TGCGCCAGCAGCCCGACAGGGAAGACCTCCTACGAGCAGTACTTC CASSPTGKTSYEQYF
NA many TRBJ1-4 TRBV5-1 TGCGCCAGCAGCTTGGGTCCTAAACAGACCAGTGAAAAACTGTTTTTT CASSLGPKQTSEKLFF
NA NA TRBJ2-7 TRBV28 TGTGCCAGCAGTAGAGGGACCCAATGGGAGCAGTACTTC CASSRGTQWEQYF
NA many TRBJ2-7 TRBV20-1 TGCAGTGCTATCTCGGACCGGCAGAGAGAGCAGTACTTC CSAISDRQREQYF
NA NA TRBJ2-7 TRBV28 TGTGCCAGCAGGCGACAGGGAGGGAACTACGAGCAGTACTTC CASRRQGGNYEQYF
NA few TRBJ1-1 TRBV7-9 TGTGCCAGCAGCAAGACCCCCAGCACTGAAGCTTTCTTT CASSKTPSTEAFF
TRBD2 few TRBJ2-3 TRBV28 TGTGCCAGCAGTTCCCGGACTAGCGGGTTCCTTGAGGGGACAGATACGCAGTATTTT CASSSRTSGFLEGTDTQYF
TRBD1 many TRBJ2-4 TRBV24-1 TGTGCCACCAGTGAATCGACAGGGTGGGCGAACATTCAGTACTTC CATSESTGWANIQYF
NA few TRBJ1-6 TRBV2 TGTGCCAGCAGTGATGAGAGCGGCTCCTATAATTCACCCCTCCACTTT CASSDESGSYNSPLHF
TRBD1 many TRBJ2-1 TRBV5-1 TGCGCCAGCAGCTTGGATTTGACAGGGGCTGCCTACAATGAGCAGTTCTTC CASSLDLTGAAYNEQFF
NA NA TRBJ1-6 TRBV10-3 TGTGCCATCAGTGAAATTTTAGGGTCTAATTCACCCCTCCACTTT CAISEILGSNSPLHF
NA NA TRBJ1-1 TRBV19 TGTGCCAGTACCGAAGTCCAGGGAAAGGTTTTCTTT CASTEVQGKVFF
NA few TRBJ1-4 TRBV15 TGTGCCACCAGCAGAGATTATTTTGAAAAACTGTTTTTT CATSRDYFEKLFF
NA NA TRBJ1-2 TRBV6-2/TRBV6-3 TGTGCCAGCAATTCAGAGCGGGGCGGCGACTATGGCTACACCTTC CASNSERGGDYGYTF
NA NA TRBJ1-5 TRBV10-3 TGTGCCATCAGTGAGATGGCAGGGAGCACAGATACGCAGCATTTT CAISEMAGSTDTQHF
NA NA TRBJ2-7 TRBV12-5 TGTGCTAGTGGTTTGGACTACGAGCAGTACTTC CASGLDYEQYF
NA NA TRBJ1-1 TRBV28 TGTGCCAGCAGCTACCAACAGGCCCTTGGTGCTTTCTTT CASSYQQALGAFF
TRBD1 few TRBJ1-2 TRBV19 TGTGCCAGTAGGGAATTCGGACAGGGAAATGGCTACACCTTC CASREFGQGNGYTF
NA many TRBJ2-6 TRBV20-1 TGCAGTGCTAGTCACCTTTCCGGGGCCAACGTCCTGACTTTC CSASHLSGANVLTF
NA many TRBJ2-7 TRBV15 TGTGCCACCGGACTTAAGTCTGAGTACGAGCAGTACTTC CATGLKSEYEQYF
NA NA TRBJ1-3 TRBV12-3/TRBV12-4 TGTGCCAGCAGCCGAATAAACACCATATATTTT CASSRINTIYF
NA NA TRBJ1-2 TRBV19 TGTGCCAGTAGTATGTTCACTAACTATGGCTACACCTTC CASSMFTNYGYTF
TRBD1 many TRBJ1-2 TRBV5-1 TGCGCCAGCAGCTCCCAGGGGGCGCGAGATGGCTACACCTTC CASSSQGARDGYTF
NA few TRBJ2-5 TRBV24-1 TGTGCCACCAGTGATTTTTTACAAGGAGCGGAGACCCAGTACTTC CATSDFLQGAETQYF
NA many TRBJ2-4 TRBV7-9 TGTGCCAGCAGCCACGACAGTAAAAACATTCAGTACTTC CASSHDSKNIQYF